One and the same sample provided the 20 T cell receptor beta chains below, sequenced in a study of blood T cell repertoires in COVID-19. Assay used: immunoSEQ multiplex PCR; TCRdb lists only in-frame clones, some missing. The table includes tens of thousands of clones, roughly 87% detected once. The sample taken for sequencing was peripheral blood. The receptor source for this set is a man in his sixties with COVID-19, enrolled during active disease.

The gene calls are TRBV7-2 and TRBJ1-6; D perhaps matches TRBD1 (5 bases). V lost 1 base to trimming and J lost 6 bases, with 7 bases between them. The CDR3 runs 14 residues. Germline loops: CDR1 SGHTA, CDR2 FQGNSA. The CDR3 reads CASSLVGANSPLHF. The DNA of the CDR3 is TGTGCCAGCAGCTTAGTTGGGGCTAATTCACCCCTCCACTTT. Full variable domain (missing parts from reference TRBV7-2 and TRBJ1-6): GAGVSQSPSNKVTEKGKDVELRCDPISGHTALYWYRQSLGQGLEFLIYFQGNSAPDKSGLPSDRFSAERTGGSVSTLTIQRTQQEDSAVYLCASSLVGANSPLHFGNGTRLTVT.

The genes are TRBV28 and TRBJ2-7; TRBD1 matches at 7 bases. This CDR3 is built from 18 residues. The trim removed 3 bases at V and 4 bases at J, leaving 18 bases unmatched. The germline gives CDR1 MDHEN, CDR2 SYDVKM. DNA of the CDR3: TGTGCCAGCAGTTTTGAGTTGAGGGGGCACGCCCCCGGTTACGAGCAGTACTTC. Residues: CASSFELRGHAPGYEQYF. Combining the CDR3 with reference TRBV28 and TRBJ2-7 gives the whole variable domain DVKVTQSSRYLVKRTGEKVFLECVQDMDHENMFWYRQDPGLGLRLIYFSYDVKMKEKGDIPEGYSVSREKKERFSLILESASTNQTSMYLCASSFELRGHAPGYEQYFGPGTRLTVT.

V is TRBV6-5 and J is TRBJ2-7, with 13 bases matching TRBD2. The length of the CDR3 is 14 residues. Germline loops: CDR1 MNHEY, CDR2 SVGAGI. V was clipped by 6 bases and J by 1 base; unmatched bases: 0. The CDR3 is CASRGLAGSYEQYF. The CDR3 DNA follows: TGTGCCAGCAGGGGACTAGCGGGATCCTACGAGCAGTACTTC.

The J gene is TRBJ2-5, the V gene TRBV5-4; the D gene is possibly TRBD1 (5 bases). Trimming removed 0 bases at V and 4 bases at J, with 10 bases between. CDR1 and CDR2 (germline): SGHNT, YYREEE (reference sequence). The CDR3 is 14 residues long. The DNA of the CDR3 is TGTGCCAGCAGCTTGGCCTCGCAGGGAGAGACCCAGTACTTC. It encodes CASSLASQGETQYF.

This clone has a single count. This chain links TRBV28 with TRBJ1-6, with TRBD1 identical over 9 bases. The V gene's germline CDR1 is MDHEN and CDR2 SYDVKM. J lost 8 bases, V lost 6 bases, and 11 bases had no gene match. CDR3 length: 16 amino acids. CDR3 nucleotide sequence: TGTGCCAGCAGACCCACCGGGACAGGGAGCCATTCACCCCTCCACTTT. Protein sequence: CASRPTGTGSHSPLHF.

The chain combines TRBV27 with TRBJ2-1; D not resolved. This CDR3 has 14 amino acids. Germline lookup yields CDR1 MNHEY and CDR2 SMNVEV (reference sequence). The V end was cut by 2 bases, the J end by 4 bases, with 9 bases between. The CDR3 DNA is TGTGCCAGCAGTTTAGCGGTCGATTACAATGAGCAGTTCTTC. As protein: CASSLAVDYNEQFF.

CDR3 in DNA: TGTGCTAGTGGTTACGGGAACACTGAAGCTTTCTTT. Protein product: CASGYGNTEAFF. The chain recombines TRBV12-5 with TRBJ1-1; no firm D call. This CDR3 contains 12 residues. Between the trimmed V and J ends, which lost 4 bases and 1 base, there was a span of 4 bases. Germline CDR1 LGHNT, CDR2 FRNRAP. The variable domain in full, completed from reference TRBV12-5 and TRBJ1-1, reads DARVTQTPRHKVTEMGQEVTMRCQPILGHNTVFWYRQTMMQGLELLAYFRNRAPLDDSGMPKDRFSAEMPDATLATLKIQPSEPRDSAVYFCASGYGNTEAFFGQGTRLTVV.

The chain employs TRBV5-5 and TRBJ2-5; 8 bases align to TRBD1. Trimming removed 4 bases from V and 1 base from J; junction bases left unmatched: 12. The CDR3 covers 17 residues. Germline CDR1 and CDR2: SGHKS and YYEKEE (reference sequence). The CDR3 loop reads CASSPRPGQGSQETQYF. CDR3 nucleotides: TGTGCCAGCAGCCCAAGGCCCGGACAGGGCAGCCAAGAGACCCAGTACTTC. The entire variable domain, with the rest obtained from reference TRBV5-5 and TRBJ2-5, is as follows: DAGVTQSPTHLIKTRGQQVTLRCSPISGHKSVSWYQQVLGQGPQFIFQYYEKEERGRGNFPDRFSARQFPNYSSELNVNALLLGDSALYLCASSPRPGQGSQETQYFGPGTRLLVL.

The CDR3 loop is CASSPRWGGVVYGYTF. The CDR3 DNA sequence: TGTGCCAGCAGTCCCCGCTGGGGGGGGGTGGTCTATGGCTACACCTTC. The chain employs TRBV27 and TRBJ1-2; tentative D call: TRBD1 (5 bases). The germline gives CDR1 MNHEY, CDR2 SMNVEV (reference sequence). V lost 5 bases and J 4 bases, leaving 20 bases between the germline ends. The CDR3 consists of 16 residues.

The chain uses TRBV11-2 and TRBJ2-1; D is ambiguous. V was trimmed by 4 bases and J by 8 bases, leaving 15 bases between them. There are 14 residues in the CDR3. The germline V gene encodes CDR1 SGHAT and CDR2 FQNNGV. CDR3 sequence: CASSSDVTIDEQFF. CDR3 nucleotide sequence: TGTGCCAGCAGCTCCGATGTCACAATCGATGAGCAGTTCTTC. Drawing the rest from reference TRBV11-2 and TRBJ2-1, the complete variable domain is EAGVAQSPRYKIIEKRQSVAFWCNPISGHATLYWYQQILGQGPKLLIQFQNNGVVDDSQLPKDRFSAERLKGVDSTLKIQPAKLEDSAVYLCASSSDVTIDEQFFGPGTRLTVL.

This rearrangement joins TRBV19 to TRBJ1-5, with 9 bases that match TRBD1. CDR3 size: 16 residues. After removal of 2 bases from V and 9 bases from J, the junction contained 11 bases not matched to a gene. Germline CDR1 reads LNHDA; CDR2 reads SQIVND (reference sequence). The CDR3 reads CASSITGQGPSSPQHF. The CDR3 DNA reads TGTGCCAGTAGTATAACGGGACAGGGCCCCTCATCGCCCCAGCATTTT.

V usage is TRBV7-7 and J usage is TRBJ2-2; 16 positions agree with TRBD2. Germline-derived CDR1 and CDR2 are SSHAT and FNYEAQ (reference sequence). The CDR3 loop spans 20 amino acids. With V trimmed by 4 bases and J by 6 bases, 14 bases remained unmatched. The CDR3 nucleotides read TGTGCCAGCAGCTACATCTCCGGGACTAGCGGGAGGGGAGTGGCCGGGGAGCTGTTTTTT. As protein: CASSYISGTSGRGVAGELFF.

The chain recombines TRBV4-1 with TRBJ2-1; maybe TRBD1 (6 bases). The CDR3 is 13 residues long. Germline lookup yields CDR1 MGHRA and CDR2 YSYEKL. V was pared by 4 bases and J by 12 bases, with 16 bases between. The CDR3 sequence is CASSPSIGDTQFF. The CDR3 DNA reads TGCGCCAGCAGCCCTTCCATCGGGGACACGCAGTTCTTC.

This clone showed up just a few times. This chain's CDR3 is CASSYGRRTEAFF. In DNA, the CDR3 is TGTGCCAGCAGTTACGGGCGCAGGACTGAAGCTTTCTTT. The chain uses TRBV6-6 and TRBJ1-1; D gene ambiguous. CDR3 length: 13 residues. Germline V gene lookup returns CDR1 MNHNY and CDR2 SVGAGI (reference sequence). V was pared by 2 bases and J by 5 bases, with 9 bases between.

The genes are TRBV4-2 and TRBJ2-7, with 7 positions matching TRBD2. The V segment lost 0 bases and the J segment 6 bases; nucleotides outside the gene matches: 8. This CDR3 region has 15 residues. The V gene's germline CDR1 is LGHNA and CDR2 YNFKEQ. The CDR3 DNA reads TGTGCCAGCAGCCAAGAAACGGGAGGTAAGGGCGAGCAGTACTTC. This sequence encodes CASSQETGGKGEQYF.

The chain is built from TRBV6-5 and TRBJ2-1; 11 bases agree with TRBD2. The germline V gene encodes CDR1 MNHEY and CDR2 SVGAGI. The CDR3 is 14 residues long. Germline trimming cut 10 bases from V and 13 bases from J; bases unmatched to any gene: 15. The CDR3 bases are TGTGCCACTAACGGTGGGGAGACTAGCGGGAATCAGTTCTTC. The encoded protein is CATNGGETSGNQFF.

The rearrangement joins TRBV30 to TRBJ1-3; TRBD1 aligns across 7 bases. The CDR3 consists of 14 residues. Trimming removed 2 bases from V and 2 bases from J; junction bases left unmatched: 3. Germline V CDR1 and CDR2: GTSNPN, SVGIG (reference sequence). CDR3 loop: CAWSLGTAGNTIYF. CDR3 nucleotides: TGTGCCTGGAGTCTTGGGACAGCTGGAAACACCATATATTTT.

V is TRBV6-5 and J is TRBJ2-7; 8 bases match TRBD2. Germline CDR1 MNHEY, CDR2 SVGAGI. Losses at the gene ends were 4 bases for V and 3 bases for J; bases not matched to a gene: 5. The CDR3 is made up of 14 amino acids. CDR3 residues: CASSSGLVGYEQYF. The CDR3, as DNA: TGTGCCAGCAGTTCGGGACTAGTGGGCTACGAGCAGTACTTC.

CDR3 bases: TGTGCCAGCAGCAACACCGGGACTAGCGGATCCTACGAGCAGTACTTC. Residues: CASSNTGTSGSYEQYF. The J gene is TRBJ2-7, the V gene TRBV21-1; TRBD2 is the table's D call and was not checked against the DNA. TRBV21-1 is noted as a pseudogene. The CDR3 loop spans 16 amino acids.

The chain uses TRBV19 and TRBJ2-2; the match to TRBD1 covers 11 bases. Trimming removed 7 bases from V and 7 bases from J; junction bases left unmatched: 11. In germline, CDR1 is LNHDA, CDR2 SQIVND (reference sequence). The CDR3 runs 16 residues. Here the CDR3 reads CASTLLGQGASGELFF. The DNA for the CDR3 is TGTGCCAGTACTCTCCTAGGACAGGGGGCGAGCGGGGAGCTGTTTTTT.